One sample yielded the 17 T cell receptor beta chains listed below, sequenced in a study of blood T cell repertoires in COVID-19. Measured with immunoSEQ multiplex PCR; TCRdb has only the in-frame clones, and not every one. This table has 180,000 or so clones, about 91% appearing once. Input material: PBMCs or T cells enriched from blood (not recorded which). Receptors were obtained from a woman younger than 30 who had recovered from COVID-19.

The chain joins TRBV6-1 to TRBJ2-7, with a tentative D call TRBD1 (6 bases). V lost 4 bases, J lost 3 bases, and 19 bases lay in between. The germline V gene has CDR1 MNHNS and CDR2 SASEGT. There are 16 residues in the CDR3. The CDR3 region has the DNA TGTGCCAGCAGTGCCGACGACGGGCAGGGGATCTACGAGCAGTACTTC. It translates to CASSADDGQGIYEQYF.

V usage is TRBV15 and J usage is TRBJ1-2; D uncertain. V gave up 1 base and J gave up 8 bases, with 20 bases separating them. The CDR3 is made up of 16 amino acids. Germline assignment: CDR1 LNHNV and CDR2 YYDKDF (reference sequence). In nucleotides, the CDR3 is TGTGCCACCAGCAGAGGAGAGGTAGAGGGCCTGAGAGGCTACACCTTC. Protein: CATSRGEVEGLRGYTF.

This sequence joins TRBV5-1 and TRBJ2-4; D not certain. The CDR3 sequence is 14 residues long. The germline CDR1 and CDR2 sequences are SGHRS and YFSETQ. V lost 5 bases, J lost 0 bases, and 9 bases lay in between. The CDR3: CASSQRLAKNIQYF. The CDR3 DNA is TGCGCCAGCAGTCAACGGTTAGCCAAAAACATTCAGTACTTC.

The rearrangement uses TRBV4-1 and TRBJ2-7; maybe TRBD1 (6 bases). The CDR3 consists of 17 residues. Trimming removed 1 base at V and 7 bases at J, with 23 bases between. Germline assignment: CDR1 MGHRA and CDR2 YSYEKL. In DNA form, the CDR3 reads TGCGCCAGCAGCCAAGTCGCGTCGGCTGGTGGTAGGGGGGAGCAGTACTTC. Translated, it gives CASSQVASAGGRGEQYF.

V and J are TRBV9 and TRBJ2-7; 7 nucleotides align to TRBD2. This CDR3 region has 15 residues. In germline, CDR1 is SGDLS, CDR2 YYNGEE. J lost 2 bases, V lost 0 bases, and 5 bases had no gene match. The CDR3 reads CASSVGASGTYEQYF. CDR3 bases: TGTGCCAGCAGCGTAGGGGCTAGCGGTACCTACGAGCAGTACTTC.

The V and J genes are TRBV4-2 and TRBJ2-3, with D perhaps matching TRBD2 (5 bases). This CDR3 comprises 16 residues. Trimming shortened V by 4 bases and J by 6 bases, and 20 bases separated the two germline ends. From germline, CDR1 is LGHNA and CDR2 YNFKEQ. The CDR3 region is CASSPQSLASSDTQYF. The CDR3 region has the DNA TGTGCCAGCAGCCCCCAATCCCTAGCTAGTTCCGATACGCAGTATTTT.

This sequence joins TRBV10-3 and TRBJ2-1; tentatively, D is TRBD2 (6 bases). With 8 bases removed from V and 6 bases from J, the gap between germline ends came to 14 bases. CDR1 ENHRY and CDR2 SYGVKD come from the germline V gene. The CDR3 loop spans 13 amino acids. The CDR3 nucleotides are TGTGCCATCCGATCGGGGGACGTCAATGAGCAGTTCTTC. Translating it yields CAIRSGDVNEQFF.

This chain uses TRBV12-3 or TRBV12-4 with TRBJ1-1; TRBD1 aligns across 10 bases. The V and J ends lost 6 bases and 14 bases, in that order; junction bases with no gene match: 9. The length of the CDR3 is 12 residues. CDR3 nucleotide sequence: TGTGCCAGCAGCCCAGGGGCGGGACAGGGGTTCTTT. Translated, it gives CASSPGAGQGFF.

The CDR3 protein is CAWGASTDTQYF. As DNA, the CDR3 is TGTGCCTGGGGAGCGAGCACAGATACGCAGTATTTT. The genes are TRBV30 and TRBJ2-3, with D uncertain. The CDR3 is 12 residues long. With 5 bases removed from V and 0 bases from J, the gap between germline ends came to 6 bases. In germline, CDR1 is GTSNPN, CDR2 SVGIG (reference sequence).

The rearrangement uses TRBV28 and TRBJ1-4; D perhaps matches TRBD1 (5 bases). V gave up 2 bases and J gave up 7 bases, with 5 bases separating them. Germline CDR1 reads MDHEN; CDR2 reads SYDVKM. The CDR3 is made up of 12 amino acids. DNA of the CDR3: TGTGCCAGCAGTTTAACAGGTGAAAAACTGTTTTTT. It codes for CASSLTGEKLFF. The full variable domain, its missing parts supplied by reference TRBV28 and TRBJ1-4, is DVKVTQSSRYLVKRTGEKVFLECVQDMDHENMFWYRQDPGLGLRLIYFSYDVKMKEKGDIPEGYSVSREKKERFSLILESASTNQTSMYLCASSLTGEKLFFGSGTQLSVL.

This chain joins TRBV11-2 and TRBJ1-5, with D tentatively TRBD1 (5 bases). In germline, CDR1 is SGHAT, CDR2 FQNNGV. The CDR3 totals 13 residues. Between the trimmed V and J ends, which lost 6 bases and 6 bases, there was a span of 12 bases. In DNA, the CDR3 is TGTGCCAGCAGTTTAACGGGGGGTCAGCCCCAGCATTTT. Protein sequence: CASSLTGGQPQHF.

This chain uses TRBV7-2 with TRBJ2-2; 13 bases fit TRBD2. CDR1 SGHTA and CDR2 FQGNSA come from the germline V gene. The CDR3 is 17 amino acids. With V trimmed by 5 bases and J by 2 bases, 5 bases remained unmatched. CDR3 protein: CASSIRTSGRNTGELFF. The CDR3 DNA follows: TGTGCCAGCAGCATTCGGACTAGCGGGAGAAACACCGGGGAGCTGTTTTTT.

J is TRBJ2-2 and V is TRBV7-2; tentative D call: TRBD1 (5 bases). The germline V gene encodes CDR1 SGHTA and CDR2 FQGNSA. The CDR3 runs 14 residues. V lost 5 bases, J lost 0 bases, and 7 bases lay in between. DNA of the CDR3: TGTGCCAGCAGCGGACACTCGAACACCGGGGAGCTGTTTTTT. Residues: CASSGHSNTGELFF.

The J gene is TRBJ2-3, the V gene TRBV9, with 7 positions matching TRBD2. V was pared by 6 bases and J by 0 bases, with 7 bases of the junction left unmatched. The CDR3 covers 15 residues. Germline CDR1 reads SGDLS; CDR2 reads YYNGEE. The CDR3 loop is CASTDGGGSTDTQYF. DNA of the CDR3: TGTGCCAGCACCGATGGGGGGGGTAGCACAGATACGCAGTATTTT.

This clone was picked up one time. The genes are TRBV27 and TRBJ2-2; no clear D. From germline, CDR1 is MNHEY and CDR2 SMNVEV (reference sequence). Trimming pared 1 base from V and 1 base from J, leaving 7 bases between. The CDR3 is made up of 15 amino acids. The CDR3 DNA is TGTGCCAGCAGTTTATGGGCAAAGAACACCGGGGAGCTGTTTTTT. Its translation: CASSLWAKNTGELFF.

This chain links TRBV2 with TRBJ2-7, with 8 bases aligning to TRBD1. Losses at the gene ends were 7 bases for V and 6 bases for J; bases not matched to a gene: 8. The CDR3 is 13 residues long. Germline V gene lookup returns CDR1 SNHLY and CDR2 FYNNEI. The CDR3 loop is CASIRDRGLEQYF. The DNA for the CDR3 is TGTGCCAGCATTCGAGACAGGGGTCTCGAGCAGTACTTC.

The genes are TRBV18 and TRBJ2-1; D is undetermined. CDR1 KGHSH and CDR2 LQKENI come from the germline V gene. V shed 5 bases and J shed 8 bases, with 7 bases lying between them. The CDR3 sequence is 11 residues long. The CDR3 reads CASSTTDEQFF. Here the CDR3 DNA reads TGTGCCAGCTCAACAACCGATGAGCAGTTCTTC.